This T cell receptor (beta chain) was sequenced for a study of cytomegalovirus exposure and HLA in healthy donors. Study context: In terms of ancestry, the Caucasian-associated cluster contained 81% of the roughly 400 genotyped donors. General observations from the study: Later genetic work tied a missense DCLRE1C variant to beta-chain V and J trimming. The authors considered a cluster of highly shared sequence variants likely to be a sequencing artifact. In a later analysis, several top co-occurrence clusters appeared linked to parvovirus B19, influenza, CMV and Epstein-Barr virus.

Primers: 60 Vbeta forward and 13 Jbeta reverse. The repertoire was sequenced with immunoSEQ multiplex PCR; TCRdb's copy has only in-frame clones and lacks some. The table has 100,000 to 150,000 clones, approximately 80% seen once. Germline-derived CDR1 and CDR2 are LGHNT and FRNRAP. Trimming removed 2 bases at V and 5 bases at J, with 15 bases between. The CDR3 sequence is 15 residues long. In regard to this clone: Its target is not known.

Source material: PBMCs. The chain recombines TRBV12-5 with TRBJ2-5, with D perhaps TRBD2 (6 bases). The receptor was derived from a man between 18 and 35 years old in good health and CMV-seronegative. CDR3 DNA: TGTGCTAGTGGTTTGACAACGGGACTTCGGGAGACCCAGTACTTC. Amino acids: CASGLTTGLRETQYF.